This T cell receptor (beta chain) was profiled in a study of blood T cell repertoires in COVID-19. Profiled with immunoSEQ multiplex PCR; TCRdb holds only in-frame clones, not every one. The sample has roughly 100,000 clones; 75% to 95% are singletons. This clone showed up just once. V was clipped by 1 base and J by 5 bases, with 18 bases between them. CDR3 size: 16 residues. CDR1 SGHNT and CDR2 YENEEA come from the germline V gene. V and J are TRBV11-3 and TRBJ2-7, with TRBD2 as a possible D gene (6 bases). The sequencing sample was made of peripheral blood. The receptor's source is a woman in her forties or fifties in a cohort sampled during active COVID-19. CDR3 bases: TGTGCCAGCAGCTTAGGCGCCGGGAGAACCGATGACGAGCAGTACTTC. Translation: CASSLGAGRTDDEQYF.